The 19 T cell receptor beta chains in this list originate from one sample, sequenced in a study of a mutant IDH1 vaccine in newly diagnosed glioma. For these TCRs, the target antigens are not known. Documented time point: week 5, during vaccination. Every single dose of the vaccine, 300 ug of mutant IDH1 20-mer peptide, came with topical imiquimod. Libraries were prepared by immunoSEQ multiplex PCR; TCRdb keeps only in-frame clonotypes and omits some of them. The table records approximately 37,000 clones, 45% to 70% of them present only once. The material sequenced was PBMCs, taken from a glioma patient whose treatment included an IDH1 peptide vaccine. These receptors were obtained from a woman aged 18-29 years with glioma.

The chain joins TRBV15 to TRBJ2-3; 10 bases fit TRBD2. This CDR3 contains 15 residues. The J segment lost 6 bases and the V segment lost 7 bases, leaving 10 bases of the junction unmatched. Germline CDR1 is LNHNV and CDR2 is YYDKDF (reference sequence). This chain's CDR3 is CATKHTAGGLDTQYF. The CDR3 bases are TGTGCCACCAAACATACAGCGGGAGGGTTGGATACGCAGTATTTT. Full variable domain (rest looked up from reference TRBV15 and TRBJ2-3): DAMVIQNPRYQVTQFGKPVTLSCSQTLNHNVMYWYQQKSSQAPKLLFHYYDKDFNNEADTPDNFQSRRPNTSFCFLDIRSPGLGDTAMYLCATKHTAGGLDTQYFGPGTRLTVL.

The chain employs TRBV28 and TRBJ2-1; D unclear. Per germline, CDR1 MDHEN and CDR2 SYDVKM. V was clipped by 6 bases and J by 8 bases, with 11 bases between them. The CDR3 sequence is 12 residues long. CDR3 protein: CASRLNPDEQFF. CDR3 DNA sequence: TGTGCCAGCAGGCTAAACCCGGATGAGCAGTTCTTC. Filled out from reference TRBV28 and TRBJ2-1, the complete variable domain reads DVKVTQSSRYLVKRTGEKVFLECVQDMDHENMFWYRQDPGLGLRLIYFSYDVKMKEKGDIPEGYSVSREKKERFSLILESASTNQTSMYLCASRLNPDEQFFGPGTRLTVL.

This clone was picked up a small number of times. This rearrangement joins TRBV6-1 to TRBJ2-7, with TRBD2 matching over 8 bases. V gave up 2 bases and J gave up 4 bases; unmatched junction bases: 10. The CDR3 sequence is 16 residues long. The germline CDR1 and CDR2 sequences are MNHNS and SASEGT. CDR3 loop: CASSEPLGAGGYEQYF. CDR3 nucleotide sequence: TGTGCCAGCAGTGAACCTCTTGGGGCGGGGGGTTACGAGCAGTACTTC.

This clone has just a few counts. The chain carries TRBV6-1 and TRBJ2-5; 7 nucleotides agree with TRBD1. Trimming removed 7 bases from V and 1 base from J; junction bases left unmatched: 9. CDR3 length: 15 amino acids. CDR1 and CDR2 from the germline V gene are MNHNS and SASEGT. For the CDR3, the DNA is TGTGCCAGCAAAGGGGGACAGCTTCTCCAAGAGACCCAGTACTTC. This encodes CASKGGQLLQETQYF.

A note on this clone: The junction does not match germline at one end; this may be a read error. The V call is TRBV15, the J call TRBJ1-4; D remains unclear. Germline loops: CDR1 LNHNV, CDR2 YYDKDF (reference sequence). This CDR3 is 15 amino acids long. CDR3 residues: CATRRGDSTNEKLFF. CDR3 DNA: TGTGCCACCAGAAGAGGTGATTCAACTAATGAAAAACTGTTTTTT.

J is TRBJ1-1 and V is TRBV5-8; D ambiguous. This CDR3 is built from 12 residues. The V gene lost 3 bases and the J gene lost 8 bases, with 11 bases spanning the gap. Germline CDR1 is SGHTS and CDR2 is YDEGEE. CDR3 residues: CASSYESGEAFF. CDR3 nucleotides: TGTGCCAGCAGCTACGAAAGTGGGGAAGCTTTCTTT.

V and J are TRBV19 and TRBJ2-2; no reliable D call. V lost 7 bases and J lost 2, with 20 bases in between. This CDR3 is built from 17 residues. Germline V gives CDR1 LNHDA, CDR2 SQIVND (reference sequence). CDR3 sequence: CASTLGSPQLNTGELFF. In nucleotides, the CDR3 is TGTGCCAGTACTCTAGGGTCGCCTCAGCTAAACACCGGGGAGCTGTTTTTT.

The V gene is TRBV11-1, the J gene TRBJ2-7; the match to TRBD2 covers 11 bases. V trimming: 5 bases; J trimming: 2 bases; junction bases outside the gene matches: 8. The germline V gene has CDR1 SGHAT and CDR2 FQDESV (reference sequence). The CDR3 sequence is 16 residues long. CDR3 nucleotide sequence: TGTGCCAGCAGCCCCGTGGGGACTAGCGGAGCCTACGAGCAGTACTTC. As protein: CASSPVGTSGAYEQYF. Variable domain in full (rest from reference TRBV11-1 and TRBJ2-7): EAEVAQSPRYKITEKSQAVAFWCDPISGHATLYWYRQILGQGPELLVQFQDESVVDDSQLPKDRFSAERLKGVDSTLKIQPAELGDSAMYLCASSPVGTSGAYEQYFGPGTRLTVT.

The chain links TRBV29-1 to TRBJ2-7; no reliable D call. CDR1 SQVTM and CDR2 ANQGSEA come from the germline V gene. The CDR3 extends over 13 amino acids. V dropped 4 bases and J dropped 5 bases, with 15 bases sitting between them. Here the CDR3 DNA reads TGCAGCGTTGGAGACTGGCTTAACGACGAGCAGTACTTC. Amino acid sequence: CSVGDWLNDEQYF.

The chain uses TRBV28 and TRBJ1-5, with a weak D call TRBD1 (6 bases). The V gene lost 3 bases and the J gene lost 8 bases, with 14 bases spanning the gap. There are 14 residues in the CDR3. Germline V CDR1 and CDR2: MDHEN, SYDVKM. CDR3: CASSLGQGRKPQHF. CDR3 in DNA: TGTGCCAGCAGTTTGGGGCAGGGGCGGAAGCCCCAGCATTTT.

The gene calls are TRBV10-3 and TRBJ2-1, with D perhaps matching TRBD2 (6 bases). This CDR3 contains 12 residues. Germline-derived CDR1 and CDR2 are ENHRY and SYGVKD. V was trimmed by 6 bases and J by 7 bases, leaving 10 bases between them. CDR3: CAISLRGNEQFF. Written as DNA, the CDR3 is TGTGCCATCAGCCTACGGGGGAATGAGCAGTTCTTC.

The V call is TRBV29-1, the J call TRBJ2-4; 11 positions match TRBD1. V gave up 6 bases and J gave up 5 bases; unmatched junction bases: 6. This CDR3 contains 14 residues. Looked up from germline, CDR1 is SQVTM and CDR2 is ANQGSEA. This chain's CDR3 is CSVPGQGVENIQYF. DNA of the CDR3: TGCAGCGTCCCGGGACAGGGGGTTGAAAACATTCAGTACTTC.

The V gene is TRBV30, the J gene TRBJ2-3; 9 nucleotides align to TRBD1. Germline CDR1 is GTSNPN and CDR2 is SVGIG (reference sequence). The CDR3 loop spans 12 amino acids. V lost 3 bases to trimming and J lost 5 bases; unmatched junction nucleotides: 0. In DNA, the CDR3 is TGTGCCTGGAGGACAGGGGGAGATACGCAGTATTTT. This translates into CAWRTGGDTQYF.

V gene TRBV6-1 combines with J gene TRBJ2-5; TRBD1 is a possible D gene (5 bases). The DNA end favors TRBJ2-7, so the J call may be wrong. The CDR3 has 15 amino acids. Per germline, CDR1 MNHNS and CDR2 SASEGT. The CDR3 DNA sequence: TGTGCCAGCAGTGCGACAGCCTACAGCTCCTACGAGCAGTACTTC. Translated: CASSATAYSSYEQYF.

The V and J genes are TRBV27 and TRBJ2-4; D perhaps matches TRBD2 (5 bases). The germline V and J ends were trimmed by 0 bases and 0 bases, with 12 bases remaining between them. Germline V gene sequence: CDR1 MNHEY, CDR2 SMNVEV (reference sequence). The CDR3 totals 17 residues. CDR3 loop: CASSLSKGALAKNIQYF. DNA for the CDR3: TGTGCCAGCAGTTTATCAAAGGGAGCTTTAGCCAAAAACATTCAGTACTTC.

J is TRBJ2-3 and V is TRBV2; D is undetermined. This CDR3 is built from 17 residues. Trimming left V 2 bases short and J 1 base short, with 16 bases between. Germline V gene data show CDR1 as SNHLY and CDR2 as FYNNEI. DNA of the CDR3: TGTGCCAGCAGTGAATTCCGTGGTTCGTCGCGCACAGATACGCAGTATTTT. This encodes CASSEFRGSSRTDTQYF.

This clone appeared once. This sequence joins TRBV6-6 and TRBJ1-1; 10 bases match TRBD1. Per the germline V gene, CDR1 is MNHNY and CDR2 is SVGAGI (reference sequence). This CDR3 contains 14 residues. J lost 1 base, V lost 8 bases, and 4 bases had no gene match. CDR3 in amino acids: CASRGDRGNTEAFF. Here the CDR3 DNA reads TGTGCCAGCCGTGGGGACAGGGGGAACACTGAAGCTTTCTTT.

The V and J genes are TRBV19 and TRBJ1-2; D perhaps matches TRBD1 (5 bases). Germline V lookup: CDR1 LNHDA, CDR2 SQIVND (reference sequence). The CDR3 length is 12 residues. Trimming pared 10 bases from V and 4 bases from J, leaving 13 bases between. This chain's CDR3 is CATRGLGYGYTF. CDR3 bases: TGTGCCACCCGGGGCCTGGGCTATGGCTACACCTTC.

This clone has only a few counts. The rearrangement links TRBV7-2 to TRBJ1-1, with D uncertain. V shed 5 bases and J shed 1 base, with 14 bases lying between them. Germline V CDR1 and CDR2: SGHTA, FQGNSA. The CDR3 sequence is 15 residues long. The CDR3 nucleotides read TGTGCCAGCAGCCCACTTAGGGTGGCGAACACTGAAGCTTTCTTT. Residues: CASSPLRVANTEAFF.